This T cell receptor beta chain stems from a study of blood T cell repertoires in COVID-19. Generated by immunoSEQ multiplex PCR, the TCRdb table keeps only in-frame clones and is missing some. The top ten clones hold under 5.5% of a sample with about 190,000 clones, about 84% of them seen once. The CDR3 sequence is 14 residues long. The germline CDR1 and CDR2 sequences are MDHEN and SYDVKM. Trimming cost V 6 bases and J 7 bases; bases outside gene matches: 5. The source material was peripheral blood. The chain combines TRBV28 with TRBJ1-6; the match to TRBD1 covers 8 bases. This clonotype originated in a woman in her twenties or thirties with acute or convalescent COVID-19. The CDR3: CASSRQGRNSPLHF. Written as DNA, the CDR3 is TGTGCCAGCAGCCGACAGGGGCGCAATTCACCCCTCCACTTT.